This T cell receptor beta chain was sequenced during a study of control samples from healthy donors and cancer patients. V was trimmed by 7 bases and J by 0 bases, leaving 13 bases between them. The germline gives CDR1 SEHNR, CDR2 FQNEAQ (reference sequence). The CDR3 has 15 amino acids. This table comes from immunoSEQ multiplex PCR, and its TCRdb copy is limited to in-frame clones, with some not included. The table lists under 450,000 clones, around 90% of them singletons. J is TRBJ1-5 and V is TRBV7-9; D might be TRBD1 (5 bases). The receptor was isolated from a man aged 40-55 years with head and neck cancer. Sequenced input: PBMCs. The chain's CDR3 is CASMRGGDSNQPQHF. The CDR3 region has the DNA TGTGCCAGCATGCGCGGGGGAGATAGCAATCAGCCCCAGCATTTT.